This T cell receptor beta chain stems from a study of blood T cell repertoires in COVID-19 (dated by TCRdb to 2020 to 2021). Regarding the research as a whole: The collaborator samples originated in the United States, Italy and Spain and spanned the acute and convalescent phases of COVID-19. Sample metadata almost always included a de-identified subject ID, COVID-19 status, age in years and sex. The repertoires were released in a freely available public database meant as a resource for research on the immune response to SARS-CoV-2. The samples were drawn from two sources: the first 160 participants of the ongoing ImmuneRACE study, and approximately 1,300 subjects contributed by 6 global collaborators. Where available, HLA class I and class II types were taken from metadata supplied by the sample provider and were not determined by assay-based typing. Deeply sampled blood TCRbeta repertoires from subjects exposed to, actively infected with, or recovered from COVID-19 were included in the dataset. The material from the prospective study consisted of cDNA or gDNA derived from T cells, B-cell-depleted T cells, or PBMCs. Study-wide findings and limitations: The amount of clinical and demographic metadata varied by source and participant and was provided uncurated.

The collaborating institutions used their own protocols to collect whole blood in K2EDTA tubes. For TCRbeta analysis, collaborators shipped samples in one of three forms: frozen whole blood, isolated PBMCs, or DNA extracted from either of those sample types. TCRbeta CDR3 regions were amplified from genomic DNA by means of the immunoSEQ Assay, a bias-controlled multiplex PCR. For the original study's pipeline: Nucleated cell counts per sample were estimated from amplification of reference gene primers within the assay. To quantify the absolute abundance of each unique TCRbeta CDR3 rearrangement, sequence reads were collapsed and filtered. For each sample, productive Simpson clonality was calculated by taking the square root of Simpson's diversity index across productive rearrangements. The table was pulled from immuneACCESS by TCRdb, which kept in-frame rearrangements only. Such tables lose some clones; where checked, under half of the loss comes from unresolved V genes, and the rest has no known cause. V, J and clone size reflect that table, while D and trimming were determined from the DNA. Within this sample are more than 200,000 clones, with roughly 83% of them counted one time only. The ten most abundant clones make up under 3% of the sample.

To note about this clone: Its antigen remains unidentified. Base qualities were left out, and no much larger clone turns up one base away.

The CDR3 goes from the cysteine to the phenylalanine over 12 residues. Of all the DNA, just the CDR3 is kept, 36 bases in frame from base 1. CDR1 and CDR2, per the germline V gene, are MNHEY and SVGAGI. V is cut by 7 bases and J by 8 bases, and the space between the germline ends is 14 bases. This chain is built from TRBV6-5 and TRBJ1-2, with the D gene too uncertain to name. The specimen sequenced was peripheral blood. The sequence came from a woman in her seventies with active or convalescent COVID-19. The DNA sequence is as follows: TGTGCCAGCACCCCGGGAGGATTCGGCTACACCTTC. Its product reads: CASTPGGFGYTF.